This T cell receptor beta chain was sequenced in a study of T cells in Graves' hyperthyroidism and ophthalmopathy. This CDR3 is built from 14 residues. Trimming took off 5 bases at V and 12 bases at J, with 20 bases between the two ends. Germline V lookup: CDR1 SEHNR, CDR2 FQNEAQ (reference sequence). As regards this clonotype: This may be a read error, as it is one base from a much larger clone.

Amplified TCR beta CDR3 regions derived from RNA transcripts. The TCR CDR3 first-round RT-PCR relied on the HTBI primer set. TCRdb itself ran the multiplex PCR reads through MiXCR, one entry per CDR3 protein. The sample includes under 40,000 distinct CDR3 sequences, approximately 50% of them seen just once. Diagnoses used clinical symptoms, serum thyroxine and TRAb, thyroid ultrasound and orbital computed tomography. This chain connects TRBV7-9 to TRBJ2-1; tentative D call: TRBD2 (5 bases). This TCR was sampled from a woman aged 45-60 years with Graves' hyperthyroidism that later progressed to Graves' ophthalmopathy. The material sequenced was blood. This CDR3 is CASSPPNPLEGQFF. The CDR3 DNA follows: TGTGCCAGCAGCCCCCCAAACCCGCTCGAGGGGCAGTTCTTC.